The T cell receptor (beta chain) under discussion was sequenced for a study of blood T cell repertoires in COVID-19. Overall study: Researchers got acute and convalescent COVID-19 samples from the United States, Italy and Spain.

The CDR3 sequence is 12 residues long. With 6 bases removed from V and 5 bases from J, the gap between germline ends came to 10 bases. Germline CDR1 is LGHDT and CDR2 is YNNKEL (reference sequence). Source study methods: Amplification of reference gene primers provided the estimated nucleated cell counts. The data were produced by immunoSEQ multiplex PCR, yet TCRdb's version contains in-frame clones alone and is incomplete. V and J calls and clone size are as listed in that table; D and trimming were resolved from the DNA. This sample has 150,000 to 200,000 clones, with over 80% found just once. The clonotype comes from a woman aged 45 to 65 with acute or convalescent COVID-19. What was sequenced was peripheral blood. The rearrangement joins TRBV3-1 (or the pseudogene TRBV3-2) to TRBJ2-5, with D perhaps TRBD2 (6 bases). The CDR3: CASSPGRETQYF. DNA of the CDR3: TGTGCCAGCAGTCCAGGGAGGGAGACCCAGTACTTC.